A single sample is the source of the 22 T cell receptor beta chains below, sequenced in a study of vaccination effects on CD4 cells after COVID-19. Generated by immunoSEQ multiplex PCR, the TCRdb table keeps only in-frame clones and is missing some. The sample contains around 16,000 clones, roughly 68% of which appear only once. For these TCRs, the target antigens are not known. Antigen-specific CD4+ T cells were first expanded with viral peptide pools by the ViraFEST assay and only then sequenced. Subsequent to a culture period of around eleven days, CD4+ T cells were isolated. As their vaccination, participants received two doses of either BNT162b2 or mRNA-1273. Sequencing used CD4+ T cells from PBMCs cultured with SARS-CoV-2 spike peptides, obtained after COVID-19 vaccination. The source of these receptors is a human donor who received a COVID-19 vaccine.

The chain is built from TRBV6-1 and TRBJ2-7; no definite D call. The germline CDR1 and CDR2 sequences are MNHNS and SASEGT. Trimming pared 2 bases from V and 7 bases from J, leaving 6 bases between. The CDR3 is 11 residues long. In DNA, the CDR3 is TGTGCCAGCAGTGAATCTTGGGAGCAGTACTTC. Amino acids: CASSESWEQYF.

The chain recombines TRBV7-2 with TRBJ1-3; D call uncertain. CDR3 length: 16 residues. Trimming stripped 6 bases from V and 1 base from J, with 16 bases between. CDR1 and CDR2 from the germline V gene are SGHTA and FQGNSA. CDR3 loop: CASSSSGAGSGNTIYF. CDR3 coding DNA: TGTGCCAGCAGTTCTTCAGGCGCGGGATCTGGAAACACCATATATTTT.

This chain joins TRBV7-2 and TRBJ2-3, with D hard to call. This CDR3 contains 14 residues. CDR1 is SGHTA, CDR2 FQGNSA, per germline. The V gene lost 4 bases and the J gene lost 5 bases, with 13 bases spanning the gap. CDR3 in DNA: TGTGCCAGCAGCTCGCGGTCCAAGGGAGATACGCAGTATTTT. Protein: CASSSRSKGDTQYF.

The rearrangement joins TRBV6-5 to TRBJ1-6; D remains unclear. CDR3 length equals 15 residues. Germline CDR1 is MNHEY and CDR2 is SVGAGI. V lost 4 bases and J lost 7, with 14 bases in between. CDR3: CASSFKGPSNSPLHF. The CDR3 DNA reads as TGTGCCAGCAGTTTTAAGGGTCCGTCGAATTCACCCCTCCACTTT.

The chain links TRBV27 to TRBJ1-1, with no clear D. Deletions cut 4 bases from V and 0 bases from J, with 15 bases between. The germline gives CDR1 MNHEY, CDR2 SMNVEV (reference sequence). The CDR3 contains 16 residues. The CDR3 protein is CASSSGRSHMNTEAFF. The CDR3 coding sequence is TGTGCCAGCAGTTCTGGACGGTCTCACATGAACACTGAAGCTTTCTTT.

The CDR3 DNA reads as TGTGCCTGGAGTACGGGATTTGGTATGGATACGCAGTATTTT. Its protein product is CAWSTGFGMDTQYF. The chain couples TRBV30 to TRBJ2-3; D is perhaps TRBD2 (5 bases). Germline-derived CDR1 and CDR2 are GTSNPN and SVGIG (reference sequence). The ends were cut back, 2 bases at V and 6 bases at J, with 15 bases in the middle. CDR3 size: 14 residues.

This rearrangement joins TRBV5-1 to TRBJ2-3; 9 positions agree with TRBD2. The CDR3 contains 17 residues. Trimming removed 3 bases from V and 2 bases from J; junction bases left unmatched: 10. The germline V gene encodes CDR1 SGHRS and CDR2 YFSETQ. CDR3 residues: CASSSKRGGRATDTQYF. CDR3 sequence (DNA): TGCGCCAGCAGCTCTAAAAGGGGCGGGAGGGCCACAGATACGCAGTATTTT.

The chain couples TRBV5-6 to TRBJ1-1; D not certain. The CDR3 is made up of 17 amino acids. The V gene lost 0 bases and the J gene lost 6 bases, with 21 bases spanning the gap. Germline-derived CDR1 and CDR2 are SGHDT and YYEEEE. Written as DNA, the CDR3 is TGTGCCAGCAGCTTGGCAGTAGAAGGTTTACGCATGGCTGAAGCTTTCTTT. It translates to CASSLAVEGLRMAEAFF.

The CDR3 DNA is TGTGCCAGCAACCTGGACGGGCAAGAGACCCAGTACTTC. Translating gives CASNLDGQETQYF. V gene TRBV12-3 or TRBV12-4 combines with J gene TRBJ2-5; no definite D call. Trimming stripped 7 bases from V and 2 bases from J, with 11 bases between. This CDR3 has 13 residues.

The genes are TRBV19 and TRBJ2-5; D ambiguous. With 3 bases removed from V and 4 bases from J, the gap between germline ends came to 6 bases. The germline gives CDR1 LNHDA, CDR2 SQIVND (reference sequence). The CDR3 consists of 12 residues. CDR3 sequence reads: CASSITRETQYF. In DNA, the CDR3 is TGTGCCAGTAGTATTACGAGAGAGACCCAGTACTTC.

The chain links TRBV7-3 to TRBJ2-7; TRBD2 agrees at 8 bases. Germline CDR1 and CDR2: SGHTA and FQGTGA. This CDR3 comprises 14 residues. Germline trimming cut 2 bases from V and 4 bases from J; bases unmatched to any gene: 4. The DNA for the CDR3 is TGTGCCAGCAGCTTAGCGGGGGGCCCTTACGAGCAGTACTTC. Translation gives CASSLAGGPYEQYF.

The chain uses TRBV4-3 and TRBJ2-3; possible D gene TRBD1, 5 bases. Per the germline V gene, CDR1 is LGHNA and CDR2 is YSLEER. Trimming took 1 base from V and 8 from J, leaving 22 bases between them. The CDR3 runs to 17 residues. CDR3 in amino acids: CASSQGMGTVGDGTQYF. The CDR3 DNA sequence: TGCGCCAGCAGCCAAGGAATGGGCACCGTAGGGGATGGTACGCAGTATTTT.

The chain has TRBV7-8 and TRBJ1-2, with D possibly matching TRBD1 (6 bases). Trimming cost V 1 base and J 3 bases, with 9 bases left between them. Germline V gives CDR1 SGHVS, CDR2 FQNEAQ. The CDR3 is made up of 14 amino acids. CDR3 region: CASSLVAGDYGYTF. The CDR3 DNA sequence: TGTGCCAGCAGCTTAGTAGCAGGGGACTATGGCTACACCTTC.

CDR3 nucleotide sequence: TGTGCCTGGAGTGTACTGGGGAGTGGAAACACCATATATTTT. It is translated as CAWSVLGSGNTIYF. This chain uses TRBV30 with TRBJ1-3; unclear D gene. The CDR3 has 14 amino acids. In germline, CDR1 is GTSNPN, CDR2 SVGIG (reference sequence). V dropped 0 bases and J dropped 3 bases, with 9 bases sitting between them.

The chain recombines TRBV3-1 (or the pseudogene TRBV3-2) with TRBJ1-2; no definite D call. This CDR3 is built from 16 residues. Trimming pared 1 base from V and 0 bases from J, leaving 12 bases between. Germline loops: CDR1 LGHDT, CDR2 YNNKEL (reference sequence). In DNA, the CDR3 is TGTGCCAGCAGCCAAGGGTTCGATCGACCTAACTATGGCTACACCTTC. Amino acids: CASSQGFDRPNYGYTF.

The chain employs TRBV6-5 and TRBJ2-3; 8 bases agree with TRBD2. The V segment lost 6 bases and the J segment 7 bases; nucleotides outside the gene matches: 6. The CDR3 contains 13 residues. Germline CDR1 MNHEY, CDR2 SVGAGI. The CDR3 loop is CASRPGGAYTQYF. CDR3 nucleotides: TGTGCCAGCAGACCCGGGGGGGCTTATACGCAGTATTTT.

This clone has just one count. The chain combines TRBV11-2 with TRBJ1-1; no firm D call. V was clipped by 0 bases and J by 6 bases, with 11 bases between them. There are 14 residues in the CDR3. The germline gives CDR1 SGHAT, CDR2 FQNNGV. The CDR3 nucleotides read TGTGCCAGCAGCTTAGATATTGGTTACGCTGAAGCTTTCTTT. Translating gives CASSLDIGYAEAFF.

This chain connects TRBV25-1 to TRBJ2-7; no clear D gene. The CDR3 has 15 amino acids. Germline V gives CDR1 MGHDK, CDR2 SYGVNS. The ends were cut back, 4 bases at V and 0 bases at J, with 13 bases in the middle. CDR3 sequence: CASSGDGFSSYEQYF. The CDR3 DNA is TGTGCCAGCAGTGGAGACGGATTCAGCTCCTACGAGCAGTACTTC.

V usage is TRBV5-1 and J usage is TRBJ1-2; 10 nucleotides match TRBD1. The CDR3 spans 15 residues. CDR1 SGHRS and CDR2 YFSETQ come from the germline V gene. The J segment lost 4 bases and the V segment lost 0 bases, leaving 3 bases of the junction unmatched. The CDR3 region is CASSLGRTGGYGYTF. DNA of the CDR3: TGCGCCAGCAGCTTGGGTCGGACAGGGGGCTATGGCTACACCTTC. The full variable domain, in which reference TRBV5-1 and TRBJ1-2 provide the parts outside the CDR3, is KAGVTQTPRYLIKTRGQQVTLSCSPISGHRSVSWYQQTPGQGLQFLFEYFSETQRNKGNFPGRFSGRQFSNSRSEMNVSTLELGDSALYLCASSLGRTGGYGYTFGSGTRLTVV.

This sequence joins TRBV19 and TRBJ1-1; 9 bases agree with TRBD1. J was trimmed by 10 bases and V by 5 bases; bases with no gene match: 11. Per germline, CDR1 LNHDA and CDR2 SQIVND (reference sequence). The CDR3 consists of 14 residues. CDR3 in amino acids: CASSPSGQGRAAFF. CDR3 nucleotide sequence: TGTGCCAGTAGTCCTTCTGGACAGGGGAGAGCAGCTTTCTTT.

This clone showed up just once. The chain employs TRBV28 and TRBJ2-1; 9 bases are a match to TRBD1. Per germline, CDR1 MDHEN and CDR2 SYDVKM. The ends lost 2 bases at V and 1 base at J; junction bases unmatched: 0. This CDR3 has 15 residues. CDR3 in amino acids: CASSLGQGSYNEQFF. Written as DNA, the CDR3 is TGTGCCAGCAGTTTAGGACAGGGGTCCTACAATGAGCAGTTCTTC.

This clone has a handful of counts. CDR3 sequence: CASSYSTGRSPLHF. CDR3 bases: TGTGCCAGCAGTTACTCGACAGGGCGTTCACCCCTCCACTTT. V gene TRBV6-2 or TRBV6-3 combines with J gene TRBJ1-6; TRBD1 aligns across 7 bases. The CDR3 extends over 14 amino acids. CDR1 MNHEY and CDR2 SVGEGT come from the germline V gene. The trim removed 0 bases at V and 9 bases at J, leaving 2 bases unmatched.